The 18 T cell receptor beta chains below were found in one sample sequenced in a study of blood T cell repertoires in COVID-19. This table comes from immunoSEQ multiplex PCR, and its TCRdb copy is limited to in-frame clones, with some not included. Here the sample spans 300,000 or so clones, just over 85% being singletons. The sample was PBMCs or T cells enriched from blood (not recorded which). These receptors were taken from a woman aged 18 to 35 who had recovered from COVID-19.

Remarks on this clone: Relative to the germline gene, one junction end is altered; a read error may explain this. The V call is TRBV6-1, the J call TRBJ1-4, with a tentative D call TRBD1 (6 bases). CDR1 and CDR2 (germline): MNHNS, SASEGT. This CDR3 comprises 16 residues. CDR3 bases: TGTGCCAGCAGAGAAGGGACAAGCTCAACTAATGAAAAACTGTTTTTT. Its translation is CASREGTSSTNEKLFF.

J is TRBJ1-6 and V is TRBV28, with a weak D call TRBD1 (5 bases). The germline V and J ends were trimmed by 6 bases and 10 bases, with 10 bases remaining between them. CDR1 and CDR2 from the germline V gene are MDHEN and SYDVKM. The CDR3 has 12 amino acids. DNA of the CDR3: TGTGCCAGCAGCTCAGGGTACTCACCCCTCCACTTT. It encodes CASSSGYSPLHF.

V usage is TRBV5-1 and J usage is TRBJ2-3, with 8 bases matching TRBD1. The CDR3 has 14 amino acids. Germline V lookup: CDR1 SGHRS, CDR2 YFSETQ. The V gene end was trimmed by 7 bases and the J gene end by 0 bases; junction bases not matched to a gene: 4. CDR3 nucleotide sequence: TGCGCCAGCGGCCGGGACAGGAGCACAGATACGCAGTATTTT. Its translation: CASGRDRSTDTQYF.

The chain couples TRBV28 to TRBJ1-2; 9 bases are a match to TRBD1. This CDR3 contains 14 residues. The V gene's germline CDR1 is MDHEN and CDR2 SYDVKM. With V trimmed by 5 bases and J by 7 bases, 8 bases remained unmatched. The CDR3 loop is CASSTWTGESGYTF. CDR3 sequence (DNA): TGTGCCAGCAGTACCTGGACAGGGGAGAGTGGCTACACCTTC.

CDR3 coding DNA: TGTGCCAGTACCGAGGGATACGAGCAGTACTTC. It codes for CASTEGYEQYF. V usage is TRBV19 and J usage is TRBJ2-7; possibly TRBD2 for D (5 bases). Germline CDR1 reads LNHDA; CDR2 reads SQIVND (reference sequence). Trimming pared 7 bases from V and 4 bases from J, leaving 8 bases between. CDR3 length equals 11 residues.

Turning to this clone: The same CDR3 is also encoded by other DNA sequences in this sample. This chain joins TRBV7-3 and TRBJ1-1, with D uncertain. Germline V gene sequence: CDR1 SGHTA, CDR2 FQGTGA. V dropped 2 bases and J dropped 2 bases, with 6 bases sitting between them. The CDR3 spans 13 residues. The CDR3: CASSLSGNTEAFF. For the CDR3, the DNA is TGTGCCAGCAGCTTATCGGGAAACACTGAAGCTTTCTTT.

The chain joins TRBV6-5 to TRBJ1-1; 7 nucleotides line up with TRBD1. The CDR3 extends over 13 amino acids. J lost 6 bases, V lost 7 bases, and 8 bases had no gene match. Germline CDR1 and CDR2: MNHEY and SVGAGI. For the CDR3, the DNA is TGTGCCAGCACCAACACCGGACAGGCTGAAGCTTTCTTT. Encoded protein: CASTNTGQAEAFF.

V gene TRBV4-1 combines with J gene TRBJ1-5; no reliable D call. The CDR3 loop spans 18 amino acids. The V gene's germline CDR1 is MGHRA and CDR2 YSYEKL. Trimming cost V 1 base and J 0 bases, with 16 bases left between them. The CDR3 loop reads CASSQVGSSIYSNQPQHF. Written as DNA, the CDR3 is TGCGCCAGCAGCCAAGTAGGTAGCTCGATCTATAGCAATCAGCCCCAGCATTTT.

The rearrangement links TRBV5-4 to TRBJ2-5; 8 nucleotides align to TRBD1. This CDR3 has 14 amino acids. Germline CDR1 is SGHNT and CDR2 is YYREEE (reference sequence). Trimming took 4 bases from V and 5 from J; bases not matched to a gene: 7. CDR3 sequence reads: CASSPAGGRETQYF. CDR3 in DNA: TGTGCCAGCAGCCCTGCAGGGGGCCGGGAGACCCAGTACTTC.

This chain connects TRBV7-6 to TRBJ2-1; 12 nucleotides line up with TRBD2. The CDR3 has 15 residues. Germline V gives CDR1 SGHVS, CDR2 FNYEAQ. V shed 4 bases, J shed 5 bases, and the junction held 3 bases outside the gene matches. The CDR3 sequence is CASSSLAGGHNEQFF. The CDR3 coding sequence is TGTGCCAGCAGCTCTCTAGCGGGGGGGCACAATGAGCAGTTCTTC.

This clone was seen a single time. This chain uses TRBV10-3 with TRBJ1-4, with D unclear. Germline CDR1 and CDR2: ENHRY and SYGVKD. The CDR3 extends over 13 amino acids. The V end lost 2 bases, the J end lost 8 bases, and 9 bases lay between the germline ends. CDR3 sequence: CAISEVEGEKLFF. The CDR3 DNA sequence: TGTGCCATCAGTGAGGTTGAGGGCGAAAAACTGTTTTTT.

The chain carries TRBV19 and TRBJ1-2, with TRBD1 as a possible D gene (5 bases). The CDR3 loop spans 14 amino acids. Germline V CDR1 and CDR2: LNHDA, SQIVND (reference sequence). V was shortened by 4 bases and J by 2 bases, with 11 bases between the two germline ends. The CDR3 loop reads CASSSTGINYGYTF. The CDR3 nucleotides read TGTGCCAGTAGTAGTACAGGTATAAACTATGGCTACACCTTC.

CDR3 coding DNA: TGTGCCAGCACCGGGGACTTCTTGTCACCCCTCCACTTT. Amino acid sequence: CASTGDFLSPLHF. The chain recombines TRBV28 with TRBJ1-6, with a tentative D call TRBD1 (5 bases). With 7 bases removed from V and 10 bases from J, the gap between germline ends came to 14 bases. The CDR3 has 13 amino acids. Germline loops: CDR1 MDHEN, CDR2 SYDVKM.

The chain combines TRBV24-1 with TRBJ2-1, with TRBD2 as a possible D gene (6 bases). The V and J ends lost 3 bases and 7 bases respectively, with 15 bases between them. The CDR3 extends over 15 amino acids. The V gene's germline CDR1 is KGHDR and CDR2 SFDVKD. The chain's CDR3 is CATSDPRGLINEQFF. CDR3 in DNA: TGTGCCACCAGTGATCCCCGCGGACTAATAAATGAGCAGTTCTTC.

This clone was counted once. The rearrangement uses TRBV19 and TRBJ1-1; D ambiguous. V was shortened by 7 bases and J by 0 bases, with 9 bases between the two germline ends. The CDR3 spans 13 residues. Germline V gene data show CDR1 as LNHDA and CDR2 as SQIVND (reference sequence). The CDR3 coding sequence is TGTGCCAGTAATGCACTTATGAACACTGAAGCTTTCTTT. Its translation: CASNALMNTEAFF.

This chain links TRBV27 with TRBJ1-1, with D possibly being TRBD1 (5 bases). Trimming removed 0 bases from V and 8 bases from J, with 13 bases in between. The CDR3 length is 14 residues. Germline CDR1 MNHEY, CDR2 SMNVEV (reference sequence). CDR3 DNA sequence: TGTGCCAGCAGTTTATCGGGAGGGGAGGGAGAAGCTTTCTTT. This sequence encodes CASSLSGGEGEAFF.

The chain joins TRBV25-1 to TRBJ1-2; 9 bases are shared with TRBD1. Germline V gives CDR1 MGHDK, CDR2 SYGVNS. This CDR3 has 15 residues. V was clipped by 3 bases and J by 4 bases; unmatched bases: 6. For the CDR3, the DNA is TGTGCCAGCAGTGATTTTTTGACAGGGGGCTATGGCTACACCTTC. Its protein product is CASSDFLTGGYGYTF.

The chain uses TRBV2 and TRBJ2-7; 10 positions match TRBD1. The CDR3 length is 15 residues. The V and J ends lost 6 bases and 5 bases, in that order; junction bases with no gene match: 10. Germline CDR1 reads SNHLY; CDR2 reads FYNNEI. The CDR3 DNA reads as TGTGCCAGCAGGAGAGGGGGACAGGGGAACCACGAGCAGTACTTC. It encodes CASRRGGQGNHEQYF.